The 16 T cell receptor beta chains in this list originate from one sample, sequenced in a study of T cells in Graves' hyperthyroidism and ophthalmopathy. Template material for amplifying TCR beta CDR3 regions consisted of RNA transcripts. Initially, a first-round RT-PCR of the TCR CDR3 employed the HTBI primer set. A single record per CDR3 protein comes from TCRdb applying MiXCR to the multiplex PCR reads. The sample yields approximately 600,000 distinct CDR3 sequences, roughly 14% seen once. The sequencing input was blood. The receptors stem from a middle-aged woman with Graves' ophthalmopathy.

The genes are TRBV30 and TRBJ1-2; D ambiguous. Germline V CDR1 and CDR2: GTSNPN, SVGIG (reference sequence). V was shortened by 3 bases and J by 3 bases, with 8 bases between the two germline ends. The CDR3 length is 12 residues. In DNA, the CDR3 is TGTGCCTGGAGCTTCGGGTACTATGGCTACACCTTC. Protein: CAWSFGYYGYTF.

This clonotype was picked up a small number of times. The J gene is TRBJ1-1, the V gene TRBV30, with 8 bases lining up with TRBD1. The J segment lost 2 bases and the V segment lost 3 bases, leaving 5 bases of the junction unmatched. The germline V gene encodes CDR1 GTSNPN and CDR2 SVGIG (reference sequence). The CDR3 totals 14 residues. The CDR3 is CAWSADRANTEAFF. The CDR3 DNA is TGTGCCTGGAGCGCGGACAGGGCAAACACTGAAGCTTTCTTT.

The chain combines TRBV12-3 or TRBV12-4 with TRBJ2-4, with D tentatively TRBD1 (6 bases). The length of the CDR3 is 17 residues. The V and J ends lost 3 bases and 1 base respectively, with 16 bases between them. The CDR3 DNA is TGTGCCAGCAGTTTTGAGGGGGAACTCACTGCCAAAAACATTCAGTACTTC. Translated, it gives CASSFEGELTAKNIQYF.

This clonotype was counted many times. This chain links TRBV28 with TRBJ1-1; D unresolved. Trimming shortened V by 6 bases and J by 2 bases, and 16 bases separated the two germline ends. The CDR3 is 15 amino acids. The germline V gene has CDR1 MDHEN and CDR2 SYDVKM. The CDR3 here is CASSPPRVSNTEAFF. The CDR3 DNA sequence: TGTGCCAGCAGCCCTCCTCGGGTCAGCAACACTGAAGCTTTCTTT.

This clonotype was found many times. The chain joins TRBV6-1 to TRBJ2-7; D not resolved. Deletions cut 6 bases from V and 4 bases from J, with 4 bases between. The length of the CDR3 is 10 residues. Germline V CDR1 and CDR2: MNHNS, SASEGT. The CDR3 here is CASSQYEQYF. The CDR3 nucleotides read TGTGCCAGCAGCCAATACGAGCAGTACTTC.

This clonotype was counted many times. The chain employs TRBV28 and TRBJ2-7, with 8 bases matching TRBD1. J lost 3 bases, V lost 7 bases, and 8 bases had no gene match. From germline, CDR1 is MDHEN and CDR2 SYDVKM. The CDR3 extends over 14 amino acids. The CDR3 DNA reads TGTGCCAGCACCAAACCGGGACAGGTCTACGAGCAGTACTTC. This sequence encodes CASTKPGQVYEQYF.

The gene calls are TRBV2 and TRBJ1-2; D not certain. V was trimmed by 4 bases and J by 3 bases, leaving 9 bases between them. CDR1 and CDR2 from the germline V gene are SNHLY and FYNNEI. This CDR3 comprises 13 residues. CDR3 in amino acids: CASSGQSHYGYTF. The CDR3 DNA is TGTGCCAGCAGTGGGCAGTCACACTATGGCTACACCTTC.

This clonotype came up many times. The rearrangement uses TRBV19 and TRBJ2-7, with a possible D match to TRBD1 (6 bases). The CDR3 covers 13 residues. Looked up from germline, CDR1 is LNHDA and CDR2 is SQIVND (reference sequence). V was pared by 3 bases and J by 4 bases, with 10 bases between. The CDR3 DNA reads as TGTGCCAGTAGTATCGGACAGCGGTACGAGCAGTACTTC. Amino acids: CASSIGQRYEQYF. Combining the CDR3 with reference TRBV19 and TRBJ2-7 gives the whole variable domain DGGITQSPKYLFRKEGQNVTLSCEQNLNHDAMYWYRQDPGQGLRLIYYSQIVNDFQKGDIAEGYSVSREKKESFPLTVTSAQKNPTAFYLCASSIGQRYEQYFGPGTRLTVT.

This clonotype was counted many times. The J gene is TRBJ2-4, the V gene TRBV27, with 8 bases lining up with TRBD1. The CDR3 runs to 15 residues. Trimming at V came to 4 bases and at J to 5 bases, leaving 7 bases not matched to a gene. Per germline, CDR1 MNHEY and CDR2 SMNVEV (reference sequence). This CDR3 is CASSSRTGFENIQYF. For the CDR3, the DNA is TGTGCCAGCAGTTCCCGGACAGGGTTCGAAAACATTCAGTACTTC.

This clonotype was found many times. This clone may be a read error of a much larger clone one base away. This chain uses TRBV7-2 with TRBJ1-2; D remains ambiguous. The CDR3 runs 15 residues. The germline V and J ends were trimmed by 0 bases and 9 bases, with 17 bases remaining between them. Per germline, CDR1 SGHTA and CDR2 FQGNSA. CDR3 amino acids: CASSLARVRDDSYTF. For the CDR3, the DNA is TGTGCCAGCAGCTTAGCCCGGGTCCGGGATGATAGCTACACCTTC.

This clonotype came up many times. J is TRBJ2-7 and V is TRBV29-1; D could derive from TRBD1 or TRBD2 (5 bases each). Germline loops: CDR1 SQVTM, CDR2 ANQGSEA. Trimming pared 2 bases from V and 5 bases from J, leaving 13 bases between. The CDR3 covers 13 residues. CDR3 loop: CSVERGVGDEQYF. CDR3 sequence (DNA): TGCAGCGTTGAACGAGGGGTCGGGGACGAGCAGTACTTC.

This clonotype was observed at least ten times. CDR3 sequence: CSARDASGKENNEQFF. As DNA, the CDR3 is TGCAGTGCTAGAGATGCCAGCGGGAAGGAGAACAATGAGCAGTTCTTC. The chain joins TRBV20-1 to TRBJ2-1; 7 bases line up with TRBD2. V lost 0 bases, J lost 5 bases, and 10 bases stayed unmatched. This CDR3 is built from 16 residues. Germline V CDR1 and CDR2: DFQATT, SNEGSKA (reference sequence).

Comments on this clonotype: This may arise from a read error, as a much more abundant clone is one base away. The chain combines TRBV19 with TRBJ2-7; D not resolved. This CDR3 is 13 amino acids long. Per germline, CDR1 LNHDA and CDR2 SQIVND (reference sequence). The CDR3 DNA reads as TGTCCCAGTAGTCCCGGCAATCCCTACGAGCAGTACTTC. The encoded protein is CPSSPGNPYEQYF. Full variable domain (missing parts from reference TRBV19 and TRBJ2-7): DGGITQSPKYLFRKEGQNVTLSCEQNLNHDAMYWYRQDPGQGLRLIYYSQIVNDFQKGDIAEGYSVSREKKESFPLTVTSAQKNPTAFYLCPSSPGNPYEQYFGPGTRLTVT.

This clonotype has at least ten counts. The V and J genes are TRBV6-1 and TRBJ1-1, with D possibly being TRBD1 (5 bases). The CDR3 contains 13 residues. The V and J ends lost 6 bases and 6 bases respectively, with 14 bases between them. Germline V gene lookup returns CDR1 MNHNS and CDR2 SASEGT. DNA for the CDR3: TGTGCCAGCAGGGACCAGGGAGAGGCTGAAGCTTTCTTT. It translates to CASRDQGEAEAFF.

This rearrangement joins TRBV11-1 to TRBJ2-7, with D perhaps assigned TRBD1 or TRBD2 (5 bases each). The germline V gene has CDR1 SGHAT and CDR2 FQDESV (reference sequence). V was clipped by 1 base and J by 3 bases, with 16 bases between them. The CDR3 length is 16 residues. CDR3 protein: CASSLEVSGARYEQYF. DNA for the CDR3: TGTGCCAGCAGCTTAGAGGTTTCCGGGGCCCGCTACGAGCAGTACTTC.

To note about this clonotype: This may come from a read error, since a much larger clone is one base off. Here the CDR3 reads CASSEPTLSYEQYF. For the CDR3, the DNA is TGTGCCAGCAGTGAACCCACTCTCTCCTACGAGCAGTACTTC. This chain joins TRBV6-1 and TRBJ2-7, with unresolved D. V gave up 2 bases and J gave up 0 bases, with 8 bases separating them. The CDR3 covers 14 residues. Germline V gives CDR1 MNHNS, CDR2 SASEGT.